These T cell receptor beta chains were read from a single sample in a study of human T cells and chemical hapten exposure. TCRdb recomputed calls from the RACE reads with MiXCR, one row per CDR3 protein. The sample records around 330,000 distinct CDR3 sequences, 4.5% to 7% being singletons. The sequencing here drew on whole blood, taken in connection with sensitization to the hapten diphenylcyclopropenone (DPC). These receptors all come from a woman under 30 with alopecia areata. Some clones in this sample may be carry-over from other donors' samples. Each CDR3 is given with its conserved first and last residue. The D gene is left open where the match is weak. Not every row has a clone size; where given, it reads once, few, many or a size class.

j_call: TRBJ2-7; d_call: NA; v_call: TRBV20-1; clone_size: NA; cdr3_aa: CSAREPLGGGPYEQYF; cdr3_nt: TGCAGTGCTAGAGAGCCCTTGGGGGGGGGCCCTTACGAGCAGTACTTC
j_call: TRBJ1-2; d_call: NA; v_call: TRBV7-2; clone_size: many; cdr3_aa: CASSFTSNYGYTF; cdr3_nt: TGTGCCAGCAGCTTTACGAGTAACTATGGCTACACCTTC
j_call: TRBJ1-4; d_call: TRBD1; v_call: TRBV7-9; clone_size: few; cdr3_aa: CASSIGQGGEKLFF; cdr3_nt: TGTGCCAGCAGCATTGGACAGGGGGGTGAAAAACTGTTTTTT
j_call: TRBJ2-7; d_call: NA; v_call: TRBV24-1; clone_size: many; cdr3_aa: CATSDRTGYGQYF; cdr3_nt: TGTGCCACCAGTGACCGAACAGGGTACGGGCAGTACTTC
j_call: TRBJ2-4; d_call: TRBD2; v_call: TRBV19; clone_size: NA; cdr3_aa: CASSIRAGDIQYF; cdr3_nt: TGTGCCAGTAGTATCAGAGCGGGGGACATTCAGTACTTC
j_call: TRBJ1-2; d_call: TRBD1; v_call: TRBV4-2; clone_size: NA; cdr3_aa: CASSQDRTGYGYTF; cdr3_nt: TGTGCCAGCAGCCAAGATCGGACAGGGTATGGCTACACCTTC
j_call: TRBJ2-3; d_call: TRBD2; v_call: TRBV6-4; clone_size: many; cdr3_aa: CASSEGSGGTDTQYF; cdr3_nt: TGTGCCAGCAGTGAGGGCAGCGGGGGCACAGATACGCAGTATTTT
j_call: TRBJ2-7; d_call: NA; v_call: TRBV15; clone_size: few; cdr3_aa: CATSRVSLSYEQYF; cdr3_nt: TGTGCCACCAGCAGAGTCAGCCTTTCCTACGAGCAGTACTTC
j_call: TRBJ1-2; d_call: NA; v_call: TRBV2; clone_size: many; cdr3_aa: CASSEALGGNGYTF; cdr3_nt: TGTGCCAGCAGTGAAGCGCTTGGGGGGAATGGCTACACCTTC
j_call: TRBJ1-3; d_call: NA; v_call: TRBV2; clone_size: NA; cdr3_aa: CASLGLWGTRSGNTIYF; cdr3_nt: TGTGCCAGCCTCGGTCTGTGGGGGACTCGCTCTGGAAACACCATATATTTT
j_call: TRBJ2-6; d_call: NA; v_call: TRBV28; clone_size: few; cdr3_aa: CASSSGGAGANVLTF; cdr3_nt: TGTGCCAGCAGTTCGGGCGGAGCTGGGGCCAACGTCCTGACTTTC
j_call: TRBJ2-3; d_call: TRBD2; v_call: TRBV29-1; clone_size: NA; cdr3_aa: CSVATSGEYADTQYF; cdr3_nt: TGCAGCGTTGCGACTAGCGGGGAATATGCAGATACGCAGTATTTT
j_call: TRBJ1-1; d_call: NA; v_call: TRBV5-4; clone_size: many; cdr3_aa: CASSFQGPRTEAFF; cdr3_nt: TGTGCCAGCAGCTTTCAGGGGCCGCGCACTGAAGCTTTCTTT
j_call: TRBJ2-5; d_call: TRBD1; v_call: TRBV25-1; clone_size: many; cdr3_aa: CASSEYRFSGQGETQYF; cdr3_nt: TGTGCCAGCAGTGAATATAGGTTTAGCGGACAGGGAGAGACCCAGTACTTC
j_call: TRBJ2-1; d_call: TRBD1; v_call: TRBV13; clone_size: NA; cdr3_aa: CASSGGQFYNEQFF; cdr3_nt: TGTGCCAGCAGCGGGGGACAGTTTTACAATGAGCAGTTCTTC
j_call: TRBJ1-1; d_call: NA; v_call: TRBV6-2/TRBV6-3; clone_size: few; cdr3_aa: CASSYGTKNTEAFF; cdr3_nt: TGTGCCAGCAGTTACGGTACAAAAAACACTGAAGCTTTCTTT
j_call: TRBJ2-2; d_call: NA; v_call: TRBV4-3; clone_size: few; cdr3_aa: CASSQDRGGPGELFF; cdr3_nt: TGCGCCAGCAGCCAAGATCGCGGGGGCCCCGGGGAGCTGTTTTTT
j_call: TRBJ1-5; d_call: NA; v_call: TRBV5-1; clone_size: many; cdr3_aa: CASSLGESSSNQPQHF; cdr3_nt: TGCGCCAGCAGCTTGGGTGAAAGTAGCAGCAATCAGCCCCAGCATTTT
j_call: TRBJ1-1; d_call: NA; v_call: TRBV6-1; clone_size: many; cdr3_aa: CASSEKVIEAFF; cdr3_nt: TGTGCCAGCAGTGAAAAGGTCATTGAAGCTTTCTTT
j_call: TRBJ2-3; d_call: NA; v_call: TRBV6-6; clone_size: few; cdr3_aa: CASGVGDTQYF; cdr3_nt: TGTGCCAGCGGTGTTGGCGATACGCAGTATTTT
j_call: TRBJ1-4; d_call: NA; v_call: TRBV27; clone_size: many; cdr3_aa: CASSFLDSPSEKLFF; cdr3_nt: TGTGCCAGCAGTTTTTTGGACAGCCCTTCTGAAAAACTGTTTTTT
j_call: TRBJ1-1; d_call: NA; v_call: TRBV2; clone_size: NA; cdr3_aa: CASSEGIPEAFF; cdr3_nt: TGTGCCAGCAGTGAGGGGATCCCTGAAGCTTTCTTT
j_call: TRBJ1-2; d_call: NA; v_call: TRBV29-1; clone_size: NA; cdr3_aa: CSVEDRSIRGGYTF; cdr3_nt: TGCAGCGTTGAAGATCGATCGATAAGAGGTGGCTACACCTTC
j_call: TRBJ1-1; d_call: NA; v_call: TRBV20-1; clone_size: many; cdr3_aa: CSAREGAGSNTEAFF; cdr3_nt: TGCAGTGCTAGAGAGGGCGCAGGGTCGAACACTGAAGCTTTCTTT
j_call: TRBJ2-1; d_call: NA; v_call: TRBV15; clone_size: NA; cdr3_aa: CATSSGRPEPIEQFF; cdr3_nt: TGTGCCACCAGCAGCGGACGCCCCGAGCCCATTGAGCAGTTCTTC
j_call: TRBJ2-7; d_call: TRBD1; v_call: TRBV14; clone_size: many; cdr3_aa: CASSSRITGTGPYEQYF; cdr3_nt: TGTGCCAGCAGCTCCCGAATAACCGGGACAGGCCCCTACGAGCAGTACTTC
j_call: TRBJ1-2; d_call: NA; v_call: TRBV4-1; clone_size: many; cdr3_aa: CASSQDATYGYTF; cdr3_nt: TGCGCCAGCAGCCAAGATGCTACCTATGGCTACACCTTC
j_call: TRBJ2-5; d_call: TRBD2; v_call: TRBV3-1; clone_size: many; cdr3_aa: CASSLSGTGETQYF; cdr3_nt: TGTGCCAGCAGTCTTAGCGGGACCGGGGAGACCCAGTACTTC
j_call: TRBJ2-2; d_call: TRBD2; v_call: TRBV7-9; clone_size: NA; cdr3_aa: CASSLRGAGALNTGELFF; cdr3_nt: TGTGCCAGCAGCTTACGAGGAGCGGGGGCCCTAAACACCGGGGAGCTGTTTTTT
j_call: TRBJ1-4; d_call: TRBD1; v_call: TRBV4-3; clone_size: many; cdr3_aa: CASSQGQGAGNEKLFF; cdr3_nt: TGCGCCAGCAGCCAGGGCCAGGGGGCGGGCAATGAAAAACTGTTTTTT
j_call: TRBJ1-1; d_call: NA; v_call: TRBV5-1; clone_size: NA; cdr3_aa: CASSPPQEMNTEAFF; cdr3_nt: TGCGCCAGCAGCCCCCCTCAGGAGATGAACACTGAAGCTTTCTTT
j_call: TRBJ1-2; d_call: NA; v_call: TRBV27; clone_size: many; cdr3_aa: CASSFTGNYGYTF; cdr3_nt: TGTGCCAGCAGTTTTACAGGGAACTATGGCTACACCTTC
j_call: TRBJ2-1; d_call: NA; v_call: TRBV4-2; clone_size: many; cdr3_aa: CASSQVVGGPFSNEQFF; cdr3_nt: TGTGCCAGCAGCCAAGTGGTGGGGGGGCCTTTTAGCAATGAGCAGTTCTTC
j_call: TRBJ1-3; d_call: NA; v_call: TRBV9; clone_size: NA; cdr3_aa: CASSVAPSGNTIYF; cdr3_nt: TGTGCCAGCAGCGTAGCTCCCTCTGGAAACACCATATATTTT
j_call: TRBJ1-4; d_call: NA; v_call: TRBV7-9; clone_size: few; cdr3_aa: CATKITKLIGGNANEKLFF; cdr3_nt: TGTGCCACCAAGATAACCAAACTGATCGGGGGAAACGCGAATGAAAAACTGTTTTTT
j_call: TRBJ2-7; d_call: TRBD1; v_call: TRBV4-1; clone_size: NA; cdr3_aa: CASSHQPPGQCSTWDEQYF; cdr3_nt: TGCGCCAGCAGCCATCAACCTCCGGGACAGTGTTCCACCTGGGACGAGCAGTACTTC
j_call: TRBJ2-3; d_call: NA; v_call: TRBV6-6; clone_size: NA; cdr3_aa: CASSRAGMPDTQYF; cdr3_nt: TGTGCCAGCAGCCGGGCAGGGATGCCGGATACGCAGTATTTT
j_call: TRBJ1-2; d_call: NA; v_call: TRBV20-1; clone_size: NA; cdr3_aa: CSARNLVDGYTF; cdr3_nt: TGCAGTGCTAGAAACTTAGTGGACGGCTACACCTTC
j_call: TRBJ1-3; d_call: NA; v_call: TRBV11-2; clone_size: many; cdr3_aa: CASSLGAGPSGNTIYF; cdr3_nt: TGTGCCAGCAGCTTAGGAGCAGGCCCCTCTGGAAACACCATATATTTT
j_call: TRBJ1-5; d_call: NA; v_call: TRBV12-3/TRBV12-4; clone_size: many; cdr3_aa: CASSLTPQGKPQHF; cdr3_nt: TGTGCCAGCAGTTTGACCCCTCAGGGAAAGCCCCAGCATTTT
j_call: TRBJ1-5; d_call: NA; v_call: TRBV5-6; clone_size: few; cdr3_aa: CASSFMTVVSNQPQHF; cdr3_nt: TGTGCCAGCAGCTTTATGACGGTAGTAAGCAATCAGCCCCAGCATTTT
j_call: TRBJ2-7; d_call: NA; v_call: TRBV5-6; clone_size: many; cdr3_aa: CASSLYNRGASYEQYF; cdr3_nt: TGTGCCAGCAGCTTGTATAACCGAGGGGCCTCCTACGAGCAGTACTTC
j_call: TRBJ1-1; d_call: NA; v_call: TRBV5-5; clone_size: NA; cdr3_aa: CASSPWGGVNTEAFF; cdr3_nt: TGTGCCAGCAGCCCGTGGGGGGGGGTGAACACTGAAGCTTTCTTT
j_call: TRBJ2-2; d_call: TRBD1; v_call: TRBV29-1; clone_size: many; cdr3_aa: CSVAPTGMNTGELFF; cdr3_nt: TGCAGCGTTGCGCCGACAGGGATGAACACCGGGGAGCTGTTTTTT
j_call: TRBJ2-3; d_call: NA; v_call: TRBV6-6; clone_size: few; cdr3_aa: CASSRPYTDTQYF; cdr3_nt: TGTGCCAGCAGCAGACCTTACACAGATACGCAGTATTTT
j_call: TRBJ1-1; d_call: TRBD1; v_call: TRBV7-8; clone_size: NA; cdr3_aa: CASSLGQGALGAFF; cdr3_nt: TGTGCCAGCAGCTTAGGACAGGGGGCGCTGGGAGCTTTCTTT
j_call: TRBJ1-6; d_call: TRBD1; v_call: TRBV12-3/TRBV12-4; clone_size: many; cdr3_aa: CASSLGQVGSPLHF; cdr3_nt: TGTGCCAGCAGTTTGGGACAGGTCGGTTCACCCCTCCACTTT
j_call: TRBJ1-5; d_call: TRBD1; v_call: TRBV29-1; clone_size: few; cdr3_aa: CSVVGTDSNQPQHF; cdr3_nt: TGCAGCGTTGTCGGGACAGATAGCAATCAGCCCCAGCATTTT
j_call: TRBJ1-5; d_call: TRBD1; v_call: TRBV19; clone_size: many; cdr3_aa: CASSGTGKNQPQHF; cdr3_nt: TGTGCCAGTAGTGGGACAGGGAAGAATCAGCCCCAGCATTTT
j_call: TRBJ2-3; d_call: NA; v_call: TRBV6-5; clone_size: few; cdr3_aa: CASSGGGGDTQYF; cdr3_nt: TGTGCCAGCAGCGGCGGGGGCGGCGATACGCAGTATTTT
j_call: TRBJ1-1; d_call: NA; v_call: TRBV7-9; clone_size: NA; cdr3_aa: CASSNRELQAFF; cdr3_nt: TGTGCCAGCAGCAACAGGGAGCTGCAAGCTTTCTTT
j_call: TRBJ1-1; d_call: NA; v_call: TRBV7-9; clone_size: few; cdr3_aa: CASSYLSGEAFF; cdr3_nt: TGTGCCAGCAGCTACCTTTCAGGGGAAGCTTTCTTT
j_call: TRBJ2-5; d_call: TRBD1; v_call: TRBV20-1; clone_size: few; cdr3_aa: CSARLDSPGQVLKSQETQYF; cdr3_nt: TGCAGTGCTAGACTGGACTCACCGGGACAGGTCCTAAAAAGTCAAGAGACCCAGTACTTC
j_call: TRBJ2-4; d_call: NA; v_call: TRBV7-9; clone_size: few; cdr3_aa: CASSQQGSKNIQYF; cdr3_nt: TGTGCCAGCAGCCAACAGGGTAGCAAAAACATTCAGTACTTC
j_call: TRBJ1-1; d_call: NA; v_call: TRBV6-2/TRBV6-3; clone_size: NA; cdr3_aa: CASRESTFMNTEAFF; cdr3_nt: TGTGCCAGCAGAGAAAGTACCTTTATGAACACTGAAGCTTTCTTT
j_call: TRBJ2-7; d_call: TRBD1; v_call: TRBV9; clone_size: many; cdr3_aa: CASSEGQGGYEQYF; cdr3_nt: TGTGCCAGCAGCGAGGGACAGGGGGGATACGAGCAGTACTTC
j_call: TRBJ2-1; d_call: TRBD1; v_call: TRBV12-3/TRBV12-4; clone_size: NA; cdr3_aa: CASSPGQESYNEQFF; cdr3_nt: TGTGCCAGCAGCCCCGGACAGGAGTCCTACAATGAGCAGTTCTTC
j_call: TRBJ2-3; d_call: NA; v_call: TRBV9; clone_size: many; cdr3_aa: CASSAQRDTQYF; cdr3_nt: TGTGCCAGCAGCGCCCAACGGGATACGCAGTATTTT